One and the same sample provided the 17 T cell receptor beta chains below, sequenced in a study of patients and donors after allogeneic stem cell transplantation (TCRdb year 2020). Library creation used RT-PCR. TCRdb lists the instrument as NextSeq 550. TCRdb trimmed public reads at Q25 via fastp, called clones via MiXCR and kept in-frame beta chains. Rows with one shared CDR3 protein collapse into an entry with the most common genes and DNA. In this sample the table shows 150,000 to 250,000 distinct CDR3 sequences, around two fifths of which occur a single time. About 35% of the sample is in the top ten clones. The sequenced sample was blood, either unsorted or a sorted T cell fraction (not recorded which). These receptors originate from a human donor who was either an allogeneic HSCT recipient or a stem cell or donor lymphocyte infusion donor (not recorded which). It is not recorded whose cells these are; they may come from a transplant donor.

This clonotype appeared a few times. J is TRBJ1-2 and V is TRBV28, with 10 bases fitting TRBD1. V gave up 6 bases and J gave up 1 base; unmatched junction bases: 2. Germline CDR1 reads MDHEN; CDR2 reads SYDVKM. The CDR3 runs 14 residues. Here the CDR3 DNA reads TGTGCCAGCAGGCGGACAGGGGGTAACTATGGCTACACCTTC. Translating gives CASRRTGGNYGYTF.

Many counts were recorded for this clonotype. The J gene is TRBJ1-1, the V gene TRBV12-3 or TRBV12-4; maybe TRBD1 (6 bases). Between the trimmed V and J ends, which lost 8 bases and 6 bases, there was a span of 13 bases. This CDR3 region has 12 residues. DNA for the CDR3: TGTGCCAGCCGTACAGGGAAGGCTGAAGCTTTCTTT. Protein: CASRTGKAEAFF.

The chain couples TRBV5-6 to TRBJ2-7, with 10 bases matching TRBD1. Germline assignment: CDR1 SGHDT and CDR2 YYEEEE. The CDR3 loop spans 16 amino acids. V dropped 4 bases and J dropped 5; count of bases not matched to a gene: 12. The CDR3 DNA sequence: TGTGCCAGCAGCAGTGGTTTTGGGACAGGGGCCCACGAGCAGTACTTC. It yields the protein CASSSGFGTGAHEQYF.

The V call is TRBV6-1, the J call TRBJ2-7; 10 nucleotides line up with TRBD1. The V gene end was trimmed by 4 bases and the J gene end by 0 bases; junction bases not matched to a gene: 3. Germline CDR1 MNHNS, CDR2 SASEGT. The length of the CDR3 is 15 residues. CDR3: CASSVGDRGSYEQYF. CDR3 nucleotides: TGTGCCAGCAGTGTAGGGGACAGGGGCTCCTACGAGCAGTACTTC.

J is TRBJ1-1 and V is TRBV12-3 or TRBV12-4; D not certain. The CDR3 sequence is 14 residues long. V was shortened by 6 bases and J by 0 bases, with 11 bases between the two germline ends. The CDR3 region is CASSPPTLNTEAFF. Written as DNA, the CDR3 is TGTGCCAGCAGCCCCCCGACATTGAACACTGAAGCTTTCTTT.

The chain carries TRBV12-3 or TRBV12-4 and TRBJ1-5; no clear D gene. The V end was cut by 6 bases, the J end by 0 bases, with 24 bases between. The CDR3 loop spans 19 amino acids. The CDR3 sequence: CASSPGLSPSSSSNQPQHF. CDR3 in DNA: TGTGCCAGCAGCCCGGGGTTGAGTCCATCCAGTAGTAGCAATCAGCCCCAGCATTTT.

In this sample, this clonotype turned up a few times. The genes are TRBV7-9 and TRBJ1-1, with 7 bases fitting TRBD1. V shed 11 bases and J 1 base; nucleotides not matched to a gene: 4. Germline-derived CDR1 and CDR2 are SEHNR and FQNEAQ (reference sequence). The CDR3 is 12 amino acids. In DNA, the CDR3 is TGTGCCGGAGGGACAGAGAACACTGAAGCTTTCTTT. It codes for CAGGTENTEAFF.

The V call is TRBV7-3, the J call TRBJ2-2; D gene ambiguous. V lost 1 base to trimming and J lost 7 bases, with 4 bases between them. The CDR3 is 12 amino acids. Germline CDR1 SGHTA, CDR2 FQGTGA. The CDR3 DNA reads TGTGCCAGCAGCTTAAATGGCGGGGAGCTGTTTTTT. Protein sequence: CASSLNGGELFF.

This clonotype was counted between two and nine times. V is TRBV7-9 and J is TRBJ2-3; no definite D call. The CDR3 extends over 16 amino acids. The V gene lost 1 base and the J gene lost 2 bases, with 13 bases spanning the gap. Germline V gives CDR1 SEHNR, CDR2 FQNEAQ (reference sequence). The CDR3 spells CASSLDVPWATDTQYF. The CDR3 nucleotides are TGTGCCAGCAGCTTAGACGTTCCGTGGGCCACAGATACGCAGTATTTT. Looking up the rest from reference TRBV7-9 and TRBJ2-3 gives the full variable domain: DTGVSQNPRHKITKRGQNVTFRCDPISEHNRLYWYRQTLGQGPEFLTYFQNEAQLEKSRLLSDRFSAERPKGSFSTLEIQRTEQGDSAMYLCASSLDVPWATDTQYFGPGTRLTVL.

V and J are TRBV27 and TRBJ1-2; weak D call: TRBD1 (5 bases). The germline V gene has CDR1 MNHEY and CDR2 SMNVEV (reference sequence). V was pared by 4 bases and J by 0 bases, with 9 bases between. This CDR3 has 14 amino acids. The CDR3 DNA is TGTGCCAGCAGTTCGACAGCCACTAACTATGGCTACACCTTC. Its translation is CASSSTATNYGYTF.

This clonotype was seen more than once but under ten times. The chain has TRBV14 and TRBJ2-7; D remains ambiguous. There are 13 residues in the CDR3. Looked up from germline, CDR1 is SGHDN and CDR2 is FVKESK. V lost 4 bases and J lost 0, with 7 bases in between. Here the CDR3 reads CASSPHTSYEQYF. CDR3 coding DNA: TGTGCCAGCAGCCCACACACCTCCTACGAGCAGTACTTC.

This sequence joins TRBV16 and TRBJ1-2, with D uncertain. The CDR3 totals 14 residues. CDR1 is KGHSY and CDR2 is FQNENV in the germline V gene. V lost 2 bases, J lost 4 bases, and 11 bases lay in between. Here the CDR3 reads CASSQPGQPYGYTF. The CDR3 nucleotides read TGTGCCAGCAGCCAACCTGGTCAGCCCTATGGCTACACCTTC.

The sample holds many counts of this clonotype. The CDR3 region is CATSDRYPGALNTEAFF. The DNA of the CDR3 is TGTGCCACCAGTGACCGTTACCCAGGGGCGCTGAACACTGAAGCTTTCTTT. This chain joins TRBV24-1 and TRBJ1-1, with D maybe TRBD1 (6 bases). Trimming took off 4 bases at V and 0 bases at J, with 17 bases between the two ends. Per germline, CDR1 KGHDR and CDR2 SFDVKD. CDR3 length: 17 residues.

This clonotype has a handful of counts. The rearrangement uses TRBV12-3 or TRBV12-4 and TRBJ1-5; D uncertain. V was trimmed by 4 bases and J by 3 bases, leaving 7 bases between them. The CDR3 spans 13 residues. This CDR3 is CASSYGPNQPQHF. The CDR3 bases are TGTGCCAGCAGTTACGGACCCAATCAGCCCCAGCATTTT.

This chain links TRBV12-3 or TRBV12-4 with TRBJ2-3, with TRBD2 matching over 7 bases. The CDR3 covers 15 residues. Trimming removed 10 bases from V and 2 bases from J; junction bases left unmatched: 12. CDR3 bases: TGTGCCAACGCCCGGGGGGAGCTAGCCACAGATACGCAGTATTTT. Translating gives CANARGELATDTQYF.

This clonotype was detected only a few times. The J gene is TRBJ1-5, the V gene TRBV20-1; 10 bases map to TRBD1. The CDR3 sequence is 14 residues long. Unmatched junction bases numbered 2, after V lost 3 bases and J lost 3 bases. Germline assignment: CDR1 DFQATT and CDR2 SNEGSKA (reference sequence). In DNA form, the CDR3 reads TGCAGTGCTAGCGGGACAGGGGTCAATCAGCCCCAGCATTTT. The encoded protein is CSASGTGVNQPQHF.

The rearrangement uses TRBV27 and TRBJ2-7; no reliable D call. The CDR3 extends over 13 amino acids. CDR1 and CDR2 (germline): MNHEY, SMNVEV (reference sequence). V was shortened by 8 bases and J by 0 bases, with 11 bases between the two germline ends. The CDR3 loop is CASGETFSYEQYF. CDR3 nucleotide sequence: TGTGCCAGCGGTGAGACTTTCTCCTACGAGCAGTACTTC.